Listed below are T cell receptor beta chains from one sample, sequenced in a study of human T cells and chemical hapten exposure. TCRdb independently ran MiXCR on the 5' RACE reads; one entry per CDR3 protein. This table has tens of thousands of distinct CDR3 sequences, roughly 8% appearing once. Receptor source: a male donor in good health. CDR3s leave out the opening cysteine and the closing phenylalanine or tryptophan. Where a row states a size, it is once, few, many or the class of an expanded clone; other rows omit it.

v_call: TRBV7-9; j_call: TRBJ1-5; clone_size: few; cdr3_aa: ASSDRNQPQH
v_call: TRBV29-1; j_call: TRBJ1-5; clone_size: .; cdr3_aa: SVRQESNQPQH
v_call: TRBV3-1; j_call: TRBJ2-1; clone_size: .; cdr3_aa: ASSPVAGLAGGPEQF
v_call: TRBV7-8; j_call: TRBJ1-4; clone_size: many; cdr3_aa: ASSFRSSATNEKLF
v_call: TRBV3-1; j_call: TRBJ2-5; clone_size: many; cdr3_aa: ASSQPPNLVSEETQY
v_call: TRBV12-3/TRBV12-4; j_call: TRBJ2-3; clone_size: many; cdr3_aa: ASWGGLLDTQY
v_call: TRBV14; j_call: TRBJ1-2; clone_size: .; cdr3_aa: ASSQDPFYGYT
v_call: TRBV12-5; j_call: TRBJ1-5; clone_size: few; cdr3_aa: ASGSDRGRPQH
v_call: TRBV6-6; j_call: TRBJ2-7; clone_size: .; cdr3_aa: ASRDTPYEQY
v_call: TRBV12-3/TRBV12-4; j_call: TRBJ1-1; clone_size: .; cdr3_aa: ASSPGLRSTEAF
v_call: TRBV5-1; j_call: TRBJ2-1; clone_size: .; cdr3_aa: ASSLDRGEWGEQF
v_call: TRBV2; j_call: TRBJ2-7; clone_size: many; cdr3_aa: ASGGDSYYEQY
v_call: TRBV20-1; j_call: TRBJ2-7; clone_size: many; cdr3_aa: SARAGPGDYEQY
v_call: TRBV6-2/TRBV6-3; j_call: TRBJ1-1; clone_size: few; cdr3_aa: ASSLSPRSGGDTEAF
v_call: TRBV15; j_call: TRBJ1-1; clone_size: few; cdr3_aa: ATSRDTTGSAEAF
v_call: TRBV6-5; j_call: TRBJ2-7; clone_size: .; cdr3_aa: ASSYSTSGAYEQY
v_call: TRBV7-9; j_call: TRBJ1-1; clone_size: once; cdr3_aa: ASSSTENTEAF
v_call: TRBV5-4; j_call: TRBJ1-1; clone_size: many; cdr3_aa: ASSLRRDTEAF
v_call: TRBV5-1; j_call: TRBJ2-1; clone_size: many; cdr3_aa: ASSLLPGLAGRNEQF
v_call: TRBV7-2; j_call: TRBJ1-1; clone_size: once; cdr3_aa: ASSHGGQGTEAF
v_call: TRBV29-1; j_call: TRBJ1-5; clone_size: many; cdr3_aa: SAGGRNQPQH
v_call: TRBV4-1; j_call: TRBJ2-7; clone_size: many; cdr3_aa: ASSQVLADNYEQY
v_call: TRBV3-1; j_call: TRBJ2-1; clone_size: few; cdr3_aa: ASSRTPGLAGQSSYNEQF
v_call: TRBV19; j_call: TRBJ2-2; clone_size: few; cdr3_aa: ASRADTGELF
v_call: TRBV6-2/TRBV6-3; j_call: TRBJ1-1; clone_size: few; cdr3_aa: ASIRDNTEAF
v_call: TRBV11-2; j_call: TRBJ2-1; clone_size: .; cdr3_aa: ERRLRGDGAF
v_call: TRBV20-1; j_call: TRBJ2-7; clone_size: .; cdr3_aa: SARDVPSGRSSYEQY
v_call: TRBV18; j_call: TRBJ1-2; clone_size: few; cdr3_aa: ASSPDRPTNYGYT
v_call: TRBV30; j_call: TRBJ2-2; clone_size: .; cdr3_aa: AWSVDGNTGELF
v_call: TRBV27; j_call: TRBJ2-3; clone_size: few; cdr3_aa: ASSSWTSGGTDTQY
v_call: TRBV6-5; j_call: TRBJ2-1; clone_size: .; cdr3_aa: ASSYDTSLGNEQF
v_call: TRBV5-1; j_call: TRBJ2-2; clone_size: .; cdr3_aa: ASSYQGTGELF
v_call: TRBV5-1; j_call: TRBJ1-6; clone_size: few; cdr3_aa: ASSPMRGGNSPLH
v_call: TRBV2; j_call: TRBJ2-5; clone_size: .; cdr3_aa: ARDSGSGQETQY
v_call: TRBV6-5; j_call: TRBJ1-1; clone_size: .; cdr3_aa: ASSYVQGGAEAF
v_call: TRBV5-4; j_call: TRBJ2-1; clone_size: .; cdr3_aa: ASSLSSAGYNEQF
v_call: TRBV20-1; j_call: TRBJ2-3; clone_size: few; cdr3_aa: SARLGSGTDTQY
v_call: TRBV9; j_call: TRBJ2-5; clone_size: many; cdr3_aa: ASSAHQRNQETQY
v_call: TRBV7-3; j_call: TRBJ1-1; clone_size: many; cdr3_aa: ASSRIGQGDTEAF
v_call: TRBV2; j_call: TRBJ2-7; clone_size: .; cdr3_aa: ASSYGTGLEQY
v_call: TRBV19; j_call: TRBJ2-2; clone_size: .; cdr3_aa: ASSALAGPAGELF
v_call: TRBV5-1; j_call: TRBJ2-5; clone_size: few; cdr3_aa: ASSLGGVQETQY
v_call: TRBV10-3; j_call: TRBJ2-7; clone_size: many; cdr3_aa: ASGQGYEQY
v_call: TRBV27; j_call: TRBJ1-1; clone_size: few; cdr3_aa: ASSLGSGHTEAF
v_call: TRBV11-3; j_call: TRBJ2-1; clone_size: few; cdr3_aa: ASSLDRQGAYNEQF
v_call: TRBV6-6; j_call: TRBJ2-7; clone_size: .; cdr3_aa: ASSSNSGQGGSYEQY